A selection of T cell receptor beta chains follows, all from one sample in a study of blood T cell repertoires in COVID-19. Sequenced by immunoSEQ multiplex PCR; TCRdb stores in-frame clones only, minus some. Of around 160,000 clones in the sample, around 80% were seen once. Sequenced: peripheral blood. All receptors derive from a man aged 55 to 70 with active or convalescent COVID-19. Each CDR3 is given with its conserved first and last residue. Each record gives: D gene, V gene, clone size, J gene, CDR3 DNA, CDR3 protein. A D gene is named only where the DNA matches it firmly. A clone size is listed for some rows: how often the clone was seen (once, few, many), or a class if it is expanded.

d_gene: -; v_gene: TRBV19; abundance: -; j_gene: TRBJ1-3; CDR3nt: TGTGCCAGTAGTACGACGATAGCCTCTGGAAACACCATATATTTT; CDR3aa: CASSTTIASGNTIYF
d_gene: -; v_gene: TRBV2; abundance: once; j_gene: TRBJ1-1; CDR3nt: TGTGCCAGCAGTGTGGGGAGCACTGAAGCTTTCTTT; CDR3aa: CASSVGSTEAFF
d_gene: -; v_gene: TRBV10-3; abundance: once; j_gene: TRBJ2-7; CDR3nt: TGTGCCATCGGTACAGGCGAAGCCTACGAGCAGTACTTC; CDR3aa: CAIGTGEAYEQYF
d_gene: -; v_gene: TRBV7-9; abundance: -; j_gene: TRBJ2-1; CDR3nt: TGTGCCAGCAGCCCTCGGGGGAGCTCCTACAATGAGCAGTTCTTC; CDR3aa: CASSPRGSSYNEQFF
d_gene: TRBD2; v_gene: TRBV28; abundance: -; j_gene: TRBJ2-1; CDR3nt: TGTGCCAGCACCGTAGCGGGAGGTCGGGATGAGCAGTTCTTC; CDR3aa: CASTVAGGRDEQFF
d_gene: TRBD2; v_gene: TRBV4-1; abundance: -; j_gene: TRBJ2-1; CDR3nt: TGCGCCAGCAGCGGACGACTAGCGGGAGGGAACAATGAGCAGTTCTTC; CDR3aa: CASSGRLAGGNNEQFF
d_gene: TRBD1; v_gene: TRBV11-2; abundance: many; j_gene: TRBJ1-1; CDR3nt: TGTGCCAGCGGGACAGGGGTCATGAACACTGAAGCTTTCTTT; CDR3aa: CASGTGVMNTEAFF
d_gene: TRBD1; v_gene: TRBV19; abundance: once; j_gene: TRBJ2-7; CDR3nt: TGTGCCAGTAGTATTTCCGGGACAGGGAACTACGAGCAGTACTTC; CDR3aa: CASSISGTGNYEQYF
d_gene: TRBD2; v_gene: TRBV29-1; abundance: few; j_gene: TRBJ2-7; CDR3nt: TGCAGCGTTGGTCTGACGAGGACTAGCGGGAGCCCCTACGAGCAGTACTTC; CDR3aa: CSVGLTRTSGSPYEQYF
d_gene: -; v_gene: TRBV27; abundance: few; j_gene: TRBJ1-1; CDR3nt: TGTGCCAGCAGTTTTGGAGGGGGGGCGAACACTGAAGCTTTCTTT; CDR3aa: CASSFGGGANTEAFF
d_gene: -; v_gene: TRBV7-3; abundance: -; j_gene: TRBJ2-2; CDR3nt: TGTGCCAGCAGCCTCCTCGAGTCGTCCGGGGAGCTGTTTTTT; CDR3aa: CASSLLESSGELFF
d_gene: TRBD1; v_gene: TRBV3-1/TRBV3-2; abundance: few; j_gene: TRBJ1-1; CDR3nt: TGTGCCAGCAGCCAAGAACGAGCAGGGGGCACTGAAGCTTTCTTT; CDR3aa: CASSQERAGGTEAFF
d_gene: TRBD2; v_gene: TRBV30; abundance: -; j_gene: TRBJ2-2; CDR3nt: TGTGCCTGGCCGGGCGGGAGAACCGGGGAGCTGTTTTTT; CDR3aa: CAWPGGRTGELFF
d_gene: -; v_gene: TRBV5-1; abundance: -; j_gene: TRBJ2-3; CDR3nt: TGCGCCAGCAGCCCCTGGGGCCAAAACACAGATACGCAGTATTTT; CDR3aa: CASSPWGQNTDTQYF
d_gene: TRBD1; v_gene: TRBV7-8; abundance: -; j_gene: TRBJ2-1; CDR3nt: TGTGCCAGCAGCCCGACAGGGGTTCCCTACAATGAGCAGTTCTTC; CDR3aa: CASSPTGVPYNEQFF
d_gene: -; v_gene: TRBV5-8; abundance: -; j_gene: TRBJ1-4; CDR3nt: TGTGCCAGCAGCGGCAGGGTTAAGACAACTAATGAAAAACTGTTTTTT; CDR3aa: CASSGRVKTTNEKLFF
d_gene: TRBD2; v_gene: TRBV5-1; abundance: -; j_gene: TRBJ2-2; CDR3nt: TGCGCCAGCAGCTCCCGAGTAGCGGGAGCCGGGGAGCTGTTTTTT; CDR3aa: CASSSRVAGAGELFF
d_gene: -; v_gene: TRBV18; abundance: -; j_gene: TRBJ1-5; CDR3nt: TGTGCCAGCTCACCCGGCGCTGGGGGGAATCAGCCCCAGCATTTT; CDR3aa: CASSPGAGGNQPQHF
d_gene: TRBD2; v_gene: TRBV29-1; abundance: -; j_gene: TRBJ2-1; CDR3nt: TGCAGCGCCAAAAGGGAGGGTAACTCCTACAATGAGCAGTTCTTC; CDR3aa: CSAKREGNSYNEQFF
d_gene: TRBD1; v_gene: TRBV5-8; abundance: -; j_gene: TRBJ1-5; CDR3nt: TGTGCCAGCAGCGCCGGGACAGGGGTGGATCAGCCCCAGCATTTT; CDR3aa: CASSAGTGVDQPQHF
d_gene: TRBD2; v_gene: TRBV24-1; abundance: -; j_gene: TRBJ2-3; CDR3nt: TGTGCCACCAGTGATCCCGGGGAGGGTGCGACAGATACGCAGTATTTT; CDR3aa: CATSDPGEGATDTQYF
d_gene: TRBD2; v_gene: TRBV5-1; abundance: few; j_gene: TRBJ2-7; CDR3nt: TGCGCCAGCAGAATAGCGGGAGGCTCCTACGAGCAGTACTTC; CDR3aa: CASRIAGGSYEQYF
d_gene: -; v_gene: TRBV15; abundance: -; j_gene: TRBJ1-3; CDR3nt: TGTGCCACCAGCAGAGGGGGACACTACTCTGGAAACACCATATATTTT; CDR3aa: CATSRGGHYSGNTIYF
d_gene: -; v_gene: TRBV29-1; abundance: -; j_gene: TRBJ1-3; CDR3nt: TGCAGCGTTGATAAAGCCCGGTCGGACACCATATATTTT; CDR3aa: CSVDKARSDTIYF
d_gene: -; v_gene: TRBV25-1; abundance: once; j_gene: TRBJ1-1; CDR3nt: TGTGCCAGCAGTGAGGGAGGCCAGGGGAACACTGAAGCTTTCTTT; CDR3aa: CASSEGGQGNTEAFF
d_gene: TRBD1; v_gene: TRBV4-1; abundance: -; j_gene: TRBJ1-1; CDR3nt: TGCGCCAGCAGCCCTGGACAGGCCAACACTGAAGCTTTCTTT; CDR3aa: CASSPGQANTEAFF
d_gene: -; v_gene: TRBV9; abundance: once; j_gene: TRBJ1-4; CDR3nt: TGTGCCAGCAGCGTAGCTTCGCAGGGTACGGAAAAACTGTTTTTT; CDR3aa: CASSVASQGTEKLFF
d_gene: -; v_gene: TRBV5-6; abundance: once; j_gene: TRBJ1-2; CDR3nt: TGTGCCAGCAGCCTCGGACAGCGTAACTATGGCTACACCTTC; CDR3aa: CASSLGQRNYGYTF
d_gene: TRBD2; v_gene: TRBV19; abundance: few; j_gene: TRBJ2-3; CDR3nt: TGTGCCAGTAGTATAGAAATTAAGGGACTAGCGGGAGATTCAGATACGCAGTATTTT; CDR3aa: CASSIEIKGLAGDSDTQYF
d_gene: -; v_gene: TRBV6-1; abundance: -; j_gene: TRBJ2-6; CDR3nt: TGTGCCAGCAGTGAAGGGACAGTCTCTGGGGCCAACGTCCTGACTTTC; CDR3aa: CASSEGTVSGANVLTF
d_gene: -; v_gene: TRBV3-1/TRBV3-2; abundance: -; j_gene: TRBJ2-5; CDR3nt: TGTGCCAGCAGCCCGTATCTTCCCGGGATAGAGACCCAGTACTTC; CDR3aa: CASSPYLPGIETQYF
d_gene: TRBD1; v_gene: TRBV2; abundance: -; j_gene: TRBJ1-6; CDR3nt: TGTGCCAGCACTCTGACAGGGTCCGTATCACCCCTCCACTTT; CDR3aa: CASTLTGSVSPLHF
d_gene: -; v_gene: TRBV15; abundance: once; j_gene: TRBJ1-5; CDR3nt: TGTGCCACCAGCAGCGCCTCATGGGAGGGGACCACCCTTGATCAGCCCCAGCATTTT; CDR3aa: CATSSASWEGTTLDQPQHF
d_gene: -; v_gene: TRBV7-9; abundance: -; j_gene: TRBJ2-6; CDR3nt: TGTGCCAGCAGCTTAGTAGCAGGGGCTGGGGCCAACGTCCTGACTTTC; CDR3aa: CASSLVAGAGANVLTF
d_gene: TRBD1; v_gene: TRBV19; abundance: -; j_gene: TRBJ1-1; CDR3nt: TGTGCCAGTAGTAGGGACAGGGGGGGGAGAGTAACTGAAGCTTTCTTT; CDR3aa: CASSRDRGGRVTEAFF
d_gene: TRBD1; v_gene: TRBV3-1/TRBV3-2; abundance: -; j_gene: TRBJ2-7; CDR3nt: TGTGCCAGCAGCCAAACACCGGGACAGCCCTACGAGCAGTACTTC; CDR3aa: CASSQTPGQPYEQYF
d_gene: TRBD1; v_gene: TRBV6-2/TRBV6-3; abundance: few; j_gene: TRBJ2-1; CDR3nt: TGTGCCAGCAGTTACCCGACAGGGGGCGTCCACAATGAGCAGTTCTTC; CDR3aa: CASSYPTGGVHNEQFF
d_gene: -; v_gene: TRBV5-8; abundance: -; j_gene: TRBJ2-7; CDR3nt: TGTGCCAGCAGCGTCAGGATCTACGAGCAGTACTTC; CDR3aa: CASSVRIYEQYF
d_gene: TRBD1; v_gene: TRBV5-1; abundance: -; j_gene: TRBJ2-1; CDR3nt: TGCGCCAGCAGCCCGGGACAGGGGTTCAACAATGAGCAGTTCTTC; CDR3aa: CASSPGQGFNNEQFF
d_gene: TRBD1; v_gene: TRBV5-1; abundance: -; j_gene: TRBJ2-5; CDR3nt: TGCGCCAGCAGCAATAGACAGGGGGCAATAAAGACCCAGTACTTC; CDR3aa: CASSNRQGAIKTQYF
d_gene: -; v_gene: TRBV7-2; abundance: few; j_gene: TRBJ1-2; CDR3nt: TGTGCCAGCAGTCCCGTGGTGGCTCGCTATGGCTACACCTTC; CDR3aa: CASSPVVARYGYTF
d_gene: -; v_gene: TRBV7-2; abundance: once; j_gene: TRBJ2-7; CDR3nt: TGTGCCAGCAGCGAGGGTTACCGGAAGCAGTACGAGCAGTACTTC; CDR3aa: CASSEGYRKQYEQYF
d_gene: -; v_gene: TRBV6-5; abundance: -; j_gene: TRBJ2-1; CDR3nt: TGTGCCAGCAGTTACACGGGGGTTTCCAATGAGCAGTTCTTC; CDR3aa: CASSYTGVSNEQFF
d_gene: -; v_gene: TRBV18; abundance: -; j_gene: TRBJ2-5; CDR3nt: TGTGCCAGCTCACCGACCCGGGACACCAAAGAGACCCAGTACTTC; CDR3aa: CASSPTRDTKETQYF
d_gene: -; v_gene: TRBV7-8; abundance: -; j_gene: TRBJ2-7; CDR3nt: TGTGCCAGCAGCTTAGTCAGGGGTCGCTACGAGCAGTACTTC; CDR3aa: CASSLVRGRYEQYF
d_gene: TRBD1; v_gene: TRBV2; abundance: -; j_gene: TRBJ2-7; CDR3nt: TGTGCCAGCAGTTCTGGGACAGGCGGCGAGCAGTACTTC; CDR3aa: CASSSGTGGEQYF
d_gene: TRBD2; v_gene: TRBV6-5; abundance: -; j_gene: TRBJ2-7; CDR3nt: TGTGCCAGCAGAAGGGCGGGGGGTTCCTACGAGCAGTACTTC; CDR3aa: CASRRAGGSYEQYF
d_gene: -; v_gene: TRBV9; abundance: -; j_gene: TRBJ2-5; CDR3nt: TGTGCCAGCAGCGTACTCCTGCAAGAGACCCAGTACTTC; CDR3aa: CASSVLLQETQYF
d_gene: -; v_gene: TRBV6-5; abundance: -; j_gene: TRBJ1-1; CDR3nt: TGTGCCAGCAGGCCCCCCACGGGAACTGAAGCTTTCTTT; CDR3aa: CASRPPTGTEAFF
d_gene: -; v_gene: TRBV7-2; abundance: -; j_gene: TRBJ1-5; CDR3nt: TGTGCCAGCAGCTTGGGGGTCGGGAGGGGCAGCAATCAGCCCCAGCATTTT; CDR3aa: CASSLGVGRGSNQPQHF
d_gene: -; v_gene: TRBV7-9; abundance: few; j_gene: TRBJ2-7; CDR3nt: TGTGCCAGCAGTTCCCCTCCCGGTAGCGGAATACCCTACGAGCAGTACTTC; CDR3aa: CASSSPPGSGIPYEQYF
d_gene: TRBD1; v_gene: TRBV3-1/TRBV3-2; abundance: -; j_gene: TRBJ1-1; CDR3nt: TGTGCCAGCAGCCCCCGGGACAGGGGCTCCAACACTGAAGCTTTCTTT; CDR3aa: CASSPRDRGSNTEAFF
d_gene: TRBD2; v_gene: TRBV5-1; abundance: -; j_gene: TRBJ2-3; CDR3nt: TGCGCCAGCAGCTCCCAAGGGACTAGCGTGGATACGCAGTATTTT; CDR3aa: CASSSQGTSVDTQYF
d_gene: TRBD1; v_gene: TRBV11-3; abundance: -; j_gene: TRBJ2-7; CDR3nt: TGTGCCAGCAGCCCCTTCAGGGGGAGTTGGGAGCAGTACTTC; CDR3aa: CASSPFRGSWEQYF